Many counts were recorded for the clone carrying this TCR beta chain. Unique molecular identifiers were incorporated during preparation of the TCRbeta library. TCRdb re-called the PCR reads with MiXCR, one entry per CDR3 protein. This repertoire shows hundreds of thousands of distinct CDR3 sequences, about an eighth found once; its top ten account for 2.2%. The record originates from a study of T-cell reconstitution after alpha-beta-depleted transplantation in children. V was pared by 7 bases and J by 5 bases, with 6 bases of the junction left unmatched. This CDR3 is built from 14 residues. The sequence was obtained from a male patient younger than 18 who had a stem cell transplant for acute myeloid leukemia, so the T cells may come from the graft donor. J is TRBJ2-1 and V is TRBV12-3 or TRBV12-4; 9 nucleotides line up with TRBD2. The sequenced sample was PBMCs, mostly from graft donor cells, obtained 360 days after TCRalphabeta/CD19-depleted stem cell transplant. The CDR3 region is CASKTGLADNEQFF. CDR3 in DNA: TGTGCCAGCAAGACGGGACTAGCAGACAATGAGCAGTTCTTC.